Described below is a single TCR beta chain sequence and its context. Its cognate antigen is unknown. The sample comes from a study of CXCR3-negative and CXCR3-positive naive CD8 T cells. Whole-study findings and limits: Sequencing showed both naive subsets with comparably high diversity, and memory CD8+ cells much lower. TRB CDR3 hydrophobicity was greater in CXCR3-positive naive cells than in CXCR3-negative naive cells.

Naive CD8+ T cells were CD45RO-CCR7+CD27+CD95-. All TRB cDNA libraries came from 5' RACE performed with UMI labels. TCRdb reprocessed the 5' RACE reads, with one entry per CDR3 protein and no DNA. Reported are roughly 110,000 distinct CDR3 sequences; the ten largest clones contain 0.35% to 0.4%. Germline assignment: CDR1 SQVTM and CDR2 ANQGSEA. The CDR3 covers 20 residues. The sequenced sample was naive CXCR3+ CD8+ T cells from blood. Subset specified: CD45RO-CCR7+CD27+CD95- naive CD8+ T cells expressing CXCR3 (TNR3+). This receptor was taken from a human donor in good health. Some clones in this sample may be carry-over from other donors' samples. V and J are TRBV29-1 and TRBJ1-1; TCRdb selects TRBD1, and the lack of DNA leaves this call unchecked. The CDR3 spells CSVTGIYTVRDPSVVTEAFF.